These T cell receptor beta chains were read from a single sample in a study of T cells in localized non-small cell lung cancer. Profiling relied on immunoSEQ multiplex PCR, and the TCRdb table lists in-frame clones only, not all of them. The sample carries 1,500 to 2,000 clones, under 20% recorded once. The specimen comprised normal lung tissue next to the tumor, sampled before any cancer treatment. The receptors were gathered from a female donor aged 60 or older with stage I lung adenocarcinoma. Each CDR3 is given with its conserved first and last residue. The order of the fields is D gene, J gene, clone size, V gene, CDR3 DNA, CDR3 protein. A D gene is named only where the DNA matches it firmly. Part of the rows lack a size; the others show once, few, many or a class for expanded clones.

>TRBD2|TRBJ2-3|NA|TRBV6-8
TGTGCCATCAGCGGGCTAGCGGGGGCCTCTAGCACAGATACGCAGTATTTT
CAISGLAGASSTDTQYF
>NA|TRBJ2-5|NA|TRBV19
TGTGCCAGTAGTACCTTAGGGGCAGGGCAAGGAATGACCCAGTACTTC
CASSTLGAGQGMTQYF
>TRBD1|TRBJ1-1|NA|TRBV6-8
TGTGCCAGCAGTGAGGGACAGGGGTGGGGTACTGAAGCTTTCTTT
CASSEGQGWGTEAFF
>NA|TRBJ1-2|NA|TRBV11-3
TGTGCCAGCAGCTTAGGCACGGGGAACTATGGCTACACCTTC
CASSLGTGNYGYTF
>NA|TRBJ2-5|few|TRBV6-7
TGTGCCAGCAGTTTCCGGGGCGGAGAGACCCAGTACTTC
CASSFRGGETQYF
>TRBD1|TRBJ1-2|few|TRBV5-1
TGCGCCAGCAGCACCCCTTTTCCGGGATCGGGACAGGGGAACTATGGCTACACCTTC
CASSTPFPGSGQGNYGYTF
>NA|TRBJ1-5|medium-sized|TRBV11-3
TGTGCCAGCAGCCCCCTCAGAGGGAGCAATCAGCCCCAGCATTTT
CASSPLRGSNQPQHF
>NA|TRBJ1-6|medium-sized|TRBV6-8
TGTGCCAGCATGGTTAACATTGTGGGGACTCCTGGTTCACCCCTCCACTTT
CASMVNIVGTPGSPLHF
>NA|TRBJ2-1|NA|TRBV11-3
TGTGCCAGCAGCTTGGGGGTCCCCCAATCTTACAATGAGCAGTTCTTC
CASSLGVPQSYNEQFF
>NA|TRBJ2-5|NA|TRBV9
TGTGCCAGCAGCGTAGGACAGGTGGGGGTGGAGACCCAGTACTTC
CASSVGQVGVETQYF
>NA|TRBJ2-2|few|TRBV11-3
TGTGCCAGCAGTTATCCCCAGACCACCGGGGAGCTGTTTTTT
CASSYPQTTGELFF